This T cell receptor beta chain was found in a study of blood T cells in healthy people across ages. This clonotype was recorded a few times. The extraction recovered at least 5.5 micrograms of total RNA per sample. V lost 4 bases to trimming and J lost 7 bases, with 13 bases between them. Germline V CDR1 and CDR2: MNHEY, SMNVEV (reference sequence). The CDR3 has 13 residues. Next came a second PCR, run for roughly 6 to 11 cycles, which used a sample-barcoded 5' primer along with a J-beta primer mix. One entry per CDR3 protein results from TCRdb running MiXCR on the 5' RACE reads. The repertoire consists of some 1,000,000 distinct CDR3 sequences, with 20% to 25% occurring once and the leading ten covering around 0.75%. In addition, the sample was reused for a study of T cells of mothers and their children. That paper states: Among related mother-child pairs, overlap was slightly higher than in unrelated pairs, though not significantly.

This sequence joins TRBV27 and TRBJ1-2; no clear D gene. The sequencing input was blood. This TCR came from a girl aged 2-15 years in good health. CDR3 nucleotides: TGTGCCAGCAGTTCCCATTCGCGGGGTGGCTACACCTTC. This encodes CASSSHSRGGYTF.